This T cell receptor beta chain is drawn from a study of cytotoxic CD8 clonotypes in ibrutinib-treated CLL. Points from the study as a whole: Among the clonotypes, public ones were uncommon and contracted or held stable on treatment. Patients with sustained remission and those progressing were sampled at differing times. Clonality climbed at ibrutinib response, then dropped toward baseline at progression.

This table comes from immunoSEQ multiplex PCR, and its TCRdb copy is limited to in-frame clones, with some not included. Altogether about 130,000 clones are present, 70% to 80% being singletons, with the ten largest covering roughly 12%. Germline loops: CDR1 SGHTA, CDR2 FQGNSA. The ends lost 0 bases at V and 3 bases at J; junction bases unmatched: 4. The CDR3 sequence is 16 residues long. Worth noting for this clone: Its target is not known.

J is TRBJ2-7 and V is TRBV7-2; TRBD1 matches at 11 bases. The source of this sequence is a human donor with chronic lymphocytic leukemia. This sample comprised PBMCs, obtained after 12 months of ibrutinib treatment. DNA for the CDR3: TGTGCCAGCAGCTTAGCCGGGACAGGGGGTTACTACGAGCAGTACTTC. Protein: CASSLAGTGGYYEQYF.